Listed below are T cell receptor beta chains from one sample, sequenced in a study of control samples from healthy donors and cancer patients. TCRdb's copy holds only in-frame clones and misses some; the assay was immunoSEQ multiplex PCR. Here the sample spans 390,000 or so clones, about 93% being singletons. Input material: PBMCs. These receptors all stem from a man aged 35 to 55 with head and neck cancer. Both conserved end residues are part of each CDR3. The order of the fields is D gene, V gene, J gene, clone size, CDR3 DNA, CDR3 protein. D genes are given only for firm matches. Clone size is shown for a subset of rows, as once, few, many or a class of expanded clone.

TRBD1,TRBV3-1/TRBV3-2,TRBJ2-1,NA,TGTGCCAGCAGCCAACAGACAGGGGTCGATGAGCAGTTCTTC,CASSQQTGVDEQFF
TRBD1,TRBV6-6,TRBJ2-7,NA,TGTGCCAGCAGTTCTCCCCCCGGGACAGCTTTTAGCCAGTACTTC,CASSSPPGTAFSQYF
TRBD1,TRBV11-2,TRBJ2-7,NA,TGTGCCAGCAGCCACCCTGGAGTGACAGGGGCCTCTAGAGAGCAGTACTTC,CASSHPGVTGASREQYF
NA,TRBV27,TRBJ2-4,NA,TGTGCCAGCAATCGCTCGAAGGAGGGTCGAAACATTCAGTACTTC,CASNRSKEGRNIQYF
TRBD1,TRBV12-3/TRBV12-4,TRBJ2-7,NA,TGTGCCAGCAGGATTCGGACAGGCGAGCAGTACTTC,CASRIRTGEQYF
NA,TRBV18,TRBJ1-1,NA,TGTGCCAGCACGATAATGGAGAACACTGAAGCTTTCTTT,CASTIMENTEAFF
TRBD1,TRBV19,TRBJ2-6,NA,TGTGCCAGTAGTTCCGGGGACAGGGGCTCTGGGGCCAACGTCCTGACTTTC,CASSSGDRGSGANVLTF
TRBD1,TRBV14,TRBJ2-3,NA,TGTGCCAGCAGCCAAATCTCCCAAACCGTCACAGGGGGATTTGATACGCAGTATTTT,CASSQISQTVTGGFDTQYF
TRBD2,TRBV7-2,TRBJ2-1,NA,TGTGCCAGCAGACATATGAAGCTAGCGGGAGCCTACAATGAGCAGTTCTTC,CASRHMKLAGAYNEQFF
NA,TRBV4-3,TRBJ1-3,once,TGCGCCAGCAGCCCCGGGACACCCGGCGACACCATATATTTT,CASSPGTPGDTIYF
NA,TRBV6-5,TRBJ1-3,NA,TGTGCCAGCAGGGAGTCAATTGGAAACACCATATATTTT,CASRESIGNTIYF
NA,TRBV19,TRBJ1-5,NA,TGTGCCAGTAGTGTCGGGACTCTTAATCAGCCCCAGCATTTT,CASSVGTLNQPQHF
NA,TRBV7-9,TRBJ2-5,NA,TGTGCCAGCAGCTCCGGAACAGGGAAGTCGGAGACCCAGTACTTC,CASSSGTGKSETQYF
TRBD1,TRBV30,TRBJ1-2,NA,TGTGCCTGGAGTACACGACAGGGCGGCTACACCTTC,CAWSTRQGGYTF
NA,TRBV27,TRBJ1-4,NA,TGTGCCAGCAGGGGAGCCGGGGGGAGAAAACTGTTTTTT,CASRGAGGRKLFF